The 10 T cell receptor beta chains listed next were all sequenced from one sample in a study of T cell responses to AZD1222 COVID-19 vaccine. The protocol was immunoSEQ multiplex PCR, while the TCRdb copy is restricted to in-frame clones and leaves out a portion. Here the sample spans 110,000 to 150,000 clones, about nine tenths being singletons. The material was peripheral blood, obtained on day 0 of AZD1222 vaccination. These receptors all come from an adult in good health.

V is TRBV7-2 and J is TRBJ2-1; D possibly corresponds to TRBD2 (6 bases). Between the trimmed V and J ends, which lost 5 bases and 4 bases, there was a span of 9 bases. CDR3 length equals 13 residues. Germline CDR1 SGHTA, CDR2 FQGNSA. The CDR3 DNA sequence: TGTGCCAGCAGCATGGGGACTTACAATGAGCAGTTCTTC. It is translated as CASSMGTYNEQFF.

This chain uses TRBV7-9 with TRBJ1-1; unclear D gene. The CDR3 has 13 residues. V dropped 7 bases and J dropped 3 bases, with 12 bases sitting between them. Germline loops: CDR1 SEHNR, CDR2 FQNEAQ (reference sequence). CDR3 residues: CASIPLIYTEAFF. Here the CDR3 DNA reads TGTGCCAGCATCCCCCTTATATACACTGAAGCTTTCTTT.

This clone has a single count. This rearrangement joins TRBV19 to TRBJ2-1; TRBD2 matches at 11 bases. Trimming at V came to 4 bases and at J to 4 bases, leaving 6 bases not matched to a gene. In germline, CDR1 is LNHDA, CDR2 SQIVND (reference sequence). The CDR3 is 16 residues long. The CDR3 DNA is TGTGCCAGTAGTACCCTCCTAGCGGGGGGTTACAATGAGCAGTTCTTC. Protein product: CASSTLLAGGYNEQFF. The whole variable domain, filled in from reference TRBV19 and TRBJ2-1, reads DGGITQSPKYLFRKEGQNVTLSCEQNLNHDAMYWYRQDPGQGLRLIYYSQIVNDFQKGDIAEGYSVSREKKESFPLTVTSAQKNPTAFYLCASSTLLAGGYNEQFFGPGTRLTVL.

The chain combines TRBV10-3 with TRBJ2-7, with a tentative D call TRBD1 (5 bases). There are 14 residues in the CDR3. Deletions cut 0 bases from V and 6 bases from J, with 12 bases between. Per the germline V gene, CDR1 is ENHRY and CDR2 is SYGVKD. The CDR3: CAISESFEGAEQYF. The CDR3 bases are TGTGCCATCAGTGAGTCGTTTGAAGGGGCCGAGCAGTACTTC.

This chain links TRBV7-2 with TRBJ2-7; 9 bases match TRBD1. V dropped 5 bases and J dropped 4; count of bases not matched to a gene: 12. CDR3 size: 16 residues. Germline CDR1 SGHTA, CDR2 FQGNSA. The CDR3 DNA is TGTGCCAGCAGCCATAACAGGGGGCTGGGATCTTACGAGCAGTACTTC. Amino acid sequence: CASSHNRGLGSYEQYF.

V usage is TRBV5-8 and J usage is TRBJ2-7; D is perhaps TRBD1 (6 bases). The CDR3 sequence is 15 residues long. Trimming removed 6 bases from V and 5 bases from J, with 21 bases in between. CDR1 is SGHTS and CDR2 is YDEGEE in the germline V gene. Here the CDR3 DNA reads TGTGCCAGCACCCACTCCTACGGACAGTTCCACGAGCAGTACTTC. Its translation is CASTHSYGQFHEQYF.

This clone has a single count. The V and J genes are TRBV9 and TRBJ2-1; 11 bases line up with TRBD2. V dropped 3 bases and J dropped 7; count of bases not matched to a gene: 3. Germline V gene lookup returns CDR1 SGDLS and CDR2 YYNGEE. The CDR3 totals 14 residues. CDR3 protein: CASSGLAGINEQFF. As DNA, the CDR3 is TGTGCCAGCAGCGGACTAGCGGGAATTAATGAGCAGTTCTTC. Filled out from reference TRBV9 and TRBJ2-1, the complete variable domain reads DSGVTQTPKHLITATGQRVTLRCSPRSGDLSVYWYQQSLDQGLQFLIQYYNGEERAKGNILERFSAQQFPDLHSELNLSSLELGDSALYFCASSGLAGINEQFFGPGTRLTVL.

The chain carries TRBV10-2 and TRBJ2-1, with 14 bases aligning to TRBD2. With V trimmed by 6 bases and J by 0 bases, 7 bases remained unmatched. Germline V CDR1 and CDR2: WSHSY, SAAADI. The CDR3 runs 18 residues. The CDR3, as DNA: TGCGCCAGCAGCGGGACTAGCGGGAGTGCAAACTCCTACAATGAGCAGTTCTTC. Translation gives CASSGTSGSANSYNEQFF.

This clone is a singleton in its sample. This chain connects TRBV3-1 (or the pseudogene TRBV3-2) to TRBJ2-2; 8 bases fit TRBD1. J was trimmed by 3 bases and V by 4 bases; bases with no gene match: 7. Germline V gives CDR1 LGHDT, CDR2 YNNKEL (reference sequence). CDR3 length: 16 amino acids. The CDR3 loop is CASSRRQGPDTGELFF. Here the CDR3 DNA reads TGTGCCAGCAGCCGCAGACAGGGGCCGGACACCGGGGAGCTGTTTTTT.

The chain recombines TRBV30 with TRBJ2-2, with D perhaps matching TRBD2 (5 bases). V was pared by 0 bases and J by 7 bases, with 12 bases between. Germline assignment: CDR1 GTSNPN and CDR2 SVGIG (reference sequence). CDR3 size: 14 residues. CDR3 region: CAWSVSAESGELFF. The CDR3 DNA follows: TGTGCCTGGAGTGTATCAGCGGAGAGCGGGGAGCTGTTTTTT.